The next 26 T cell receptor beta chains were all read from a single sample in a study of shared clonotypes between healthy human individuals. Naive CD8 isolation took CD45RO-negative cells positively selected for CCR7 and excluded terminally differentiated effector memory CD45RA+ cells. The assay was immunoSEQ multiplex PCR, and TCRdb's table has in-frame clones only and misses some. The table has about 2.1 million clones, 85% to 95% seen once. Material: naive CD8+ T cells from PBMCs. All receptors come from a young man in good health. Some clones in this sample may be carry-over from other donors' samples.

The rearrangement links TRBV29-1 to TRBJ1-1; the D gene is possibly TRBD1 (5 bases). Germline V gives CDR1 SQVTM, CDR2 ANQGSEA. This CDR3 is 13 amino acids long. V was pared by 8 bases and J by 5 bases, with 18 bases between. The CDR3 region is CSTGTGGGTEAFF. The CDR3, as DNA: TGCAGCACCGGCACGGGGGGAGGGACTGAAGCTTTCTTT.

In its sample, this clone was seen once. The chain combines TRBV28 with TRBJ1-4; 7 bases match TRBD1. Germline CDR1 reads MDHEN; CDR2 reads SYDVKM. The CDR3 contains 15 residues. Trimming removed 3 bases from V and 4 bases from J; junction bases left unmatched: 5. CDR3 sequence: CASSLIGGGNEKLFF. DNA of the CDR3: TGTGCCAGCAGTTTGATAGGGGGCGGTAATGAAAAACTGTTTTTT.

The gene calls are TRBV14 and TRBJ2-7; 9 bases map to TRBD2. The CDR3 is 17 residues long. The J segment lost 1 base and the V segment lost 4 bases, leaving 11 bases of the junction unmatched. The germline CDR1 and CDR2 sequences are SGHDN and FVKESK. The CDR3 sequence: CASSLSRTTSGSYEQYF. The CDR3 bases are TGTGCCAGCAGCCTCTCCCGAACGACTAGCGGATCCTACGAGCAGTACTTC.

CDR3 nucleotides: TGTGCCAGCAGCTTGTGGTCTAGCGGGGACTGGGGGTACGAGCAGTACTTC. This gives the protein CASSLWSSGDWGYEQYF. This chain links TRBV7-9 with TRBJ2-7, with 9 bases fitting TRBD2. The J segment lost 4 bases and the V segment lost 3 bases, leaving 13 bases of the junction unmatched. This CDR3 is 17 amino acids long. Germline V gene lookup returns CDR1 SEHNR and CDR2 FQNEAQ (reference sequence).

V is TRBV28 and J is TRBJ2-1, with 8 bases aligning to TRBD2. Germline CDR1 MDHEN, CDR2 SYDVKM. The CDR3 consists of 19 residues. With V trimmed by 3 bases and J by 0 bases, 13 bases remained unmatched. The CDR3 loop reads CASSLGLGLGYLSYNEQFF. In nucleotides, the CDR3 is TGTGCCAGCAGTTTGGGTTTGGGACTAGGATACCTCTCCTACAATGAGCAGTTCTTC.

This clone was counted a few times. The same CDR3 also results from other DNA sequences found in this sample. The V call is TRBV27, the J call TRBJ2-1; no clear D. The CDR3 consists of 11 residues. From germline, CDR1 is MNHEY and CDR2 SMNVEV (reference sequence). Trimming left V 3 bases short and J 7 bases short, with 4 bases between. The CDR3 protein is CASSFLNEQFF. CDR3 sequence (DNA): TGTGCCAGCAGTTTTTTGAATGAGCAGTTCTTC.

This chain's CDR3 is CASVRLAGAESYEQYF. The CDR3 nucleotides are TGTGCCAGCGTGAGACTAGCGGGAGCGGAATCTTACGAGCAGTACTTC. V is TRBV2 and J is TRBJ2-7; TRBD2 matches 12 bases. Trimming at V came to 8 bases and at J to 4 bases, leaving 12 bases not matched to a gene. The CDR3 has 16 amino acids. Germline V gene lookup returns CDR1 SNHLY and CDR2 FYNNEI.

This chain uses TRBV15 with TRBJ2-1; 9 bases match TRBD2. The germline V gene has CDR1 LNHNV and CDR2 YYDKDF (reference sequence). The CDR3 length is 15 residues. V was pared by 4 bases and J by 9 bases, with 10 bases of the junction left unmatched. CDR3 in amino acids: CATSTGGTSSAEQFF. In nucleotides, the CDR3 is TGTGCCACCAGCACAGGGGGGACTAGCAGCGCTGAGCAGTTCTTC.

Points on this clone: The sample carries other DNA sequences with the same CDR3. The rearrangement uses TRBV5-6 and TRBJ2-7; D is possibly TRBD1 or TRBD2 (5 bases each). There are 14 residues in the CDR3. Deletions cut 4 bases from V and 2 bases from J, with 13 bases between. Germline V lookup: CDR1 SGHDT, CDR2 YYEEEE. As DNA, the CDR3 is TGTGCCAGCAGCCCGGGGCGCAGCACCTACGAGCAGTACTTC. Its translation: CASSPGRSTYEQYF.

V is TRBV10-1 and J is TRBJ2-3; 10 bases are a match to TRBD1. Germline V lookup: CDR1 WNHNN, CDR2 SYGVQD (reference sequence). The V segment lost 3 bases and the J segment 15 bases; nucleotides outside the gene matches: 9. The CDR3 totals 13 residues. Here the CDR3 DNA reads TGCGCCAGCAGTGATCGTTTGACAGGGGGCGACTATTTT. This sequence encodes CASSDRLTGGDYF.

The chain combines TRBV29-1 with TRBJ1-5; D not resolved. The length of the CDR3 is 13 residues. CDR1 is SQVTM and CDR2 is ANQGSEA in the germline V gene. V lost 0 bases and J 6 bases, leaving 9 bases between the germline ends. The CDR3 DNA reads TGCAGCGTTGAAGAGGGCTTTGGTCAGCCCCAGCATTTT. Protein: CSVEEGFGQPQHF. Full variable domain (remainder filled in from reference TRBV29-1 and TRBJ1-5): SAVISQKPSRDICQRGTSLTIQCQVDSQVTMMFWYRQQPGQSLTLIATANQGSEATYESGFVIDKFPISRPNLTFSTLTVSNMSPEDSSIYLCSVEEGFGQPQHFGDGTRLSIL.

The chain combines TRBV4-3 with TRBJ2-5; 12 nucleotides agree with TRBD2. This CDR3 is built from 18 residues. The germline V gene encodes CDR1 LGHNA and CDR2 YSLEER. V lost 2 bases to trimming and J lost 4 bases; unmatched junction nucleotides: 11. CDR3 bases: TGCGCCAGCAGCCAATCTGGGGCTAGCGGGAGGGCCGGAGAGACCCAGTACTTC. Translated: CASSQSGASGRAGETQYF.

V gene TRBV27 combines with J gene TRBJ1-5, with D possibly being TRBD1 (5 bases). The CDR3 spans 17 residues. Germline values: CDR1 MNHEY, CDR2 SMNVEV (reference sequence). The V end was cut by 4 bases, the J end by 3 bases, with 19 bases between. The CDR3 is CASSSRVGWGNNQPQHF. The CDR3 DNA follows: TGTGCCAGCAGTTCCCGGGTCGGTTGGGGGAACAATCAGCCCCAGCATTTT.

V usage is TRBV5-1 and J usage is TRBJ2-5; 10 bases line up with TRBD1. J lost 2 bases, V lost 3 bases, and 4 bases had no gene match. The CDR3 totals 15 residues. Per germline, CDR1 SGHRS and CDR2 YFSETQ. CDR3 bases: TGCGCCAGCAGCTCGGACAGGGGGAGGCAAGAGACCCAGTACTTC. It codes for CASSSDRGRQETQYF.

The chain combines TRBV10-2 with TRBJ2-7; 12 positions match TRBD1. Germline trimming cut 7 bases from V and 5 bases from J; bases unmatched to any gene: 9. This CDR3 contains 15 residues. Germline CDR1 and CDR2: WSHSY and SAAADI. In nucleotides, the CDR3 is TGCGCCAGCAAGCTTTCCGGGACAGGGGGCGACGAGCAGTACTTC. It codes for CASKLSGTGGDEQYF.

The chain carries TRBV28 and TRBJ1-1; D ambiguous. The germline gives CDR1 MDHEN, CDR2 SYDVKM. The CDR3 is made up of 11 amino acids. Trimming pared 5 bases from V and 6 bases from J, leaving 7 bases between. This chain's CDR3 is CASSVIAEAFF. The CDR3 region has the DNA TGTGCCAGCAGTGTAATCGCTGAAGCTTTCTTT.

The chain has TRBV28 and TRBJ2-1; 8 bases match TRBD1. The CDR3 extends over 13 amino acids. J gave up 7 bases and V 4 bases, and 3 bases lay outside the gene matches. The germline V gene has CDR1 MDHEN and CDR2 SYDVKM. The CDR3 loop is CASSWYRGNEQFF. The CDR3 coding sequence is TGTGCCAGCAGTTGGTACAGGGGGAATGAGCAGTTCTTC.

CDR3 nucleotide sequence: TGTGCCAGCAGCTTAATTACGGTCACAGATACGCAGTATTTT. Residues: CASSLITVTDTQYF. J is TRBJ2-3 and V is TRBV7-8; D remains ambiguous. Germline V lookup: CDR1 SGHVS, CDR2 FQNEAQ. The V and J ends lost 2 bases and 2 bases respectively, with 8 bases between them. The CDR3 contains 14 residues. The full variable domain, its missing parts supplied by reference TRBV7-8 and TRBJ2-3, is GAGVSQSPRYKVAKRGQDVALRCDPISGHVSLFWYQQALGQGPEFLTYFQNEAQLDKSGLPSDRFFAERPEGSVSTLKIQRTQQEDSAVYLCASSLITVTDTQYFGPGTRLTVL.

The chain carries TRBV4-2 and TRBJ2-3; 12 nucleotides align to TRBD2. The CDR3 contains 15 residues. After removal of 3 bases from V and 7 bases from J, the junction contained 5 bases not matched to a gene. CDR1 is LGHNA and CDR2 is YNFKEQ in the germline V gene. The CDR3: CASSQPTSGRYTQYF. The CDR3 region has the DNA TGTGCCAGCAGCCAGCCCACTAGCGGGAGGTATACGCAGTATTTT.

This clone was counted only a few times. The J gene is TRBJ1-5, the V gene TRBV29-1; no firm D call. The CDR3 totals 11 residues. The V end was cut by 7 bases, the J end by 7 bases, with 11 bases between. From germline, CDR1 is SQVTM and CDR2 ANQGSEA. The CDR3 protein is CSAQGKQPQHF. For the CDR3, the DNA is TGCAGCGCCCAAGGTAAACAGCCCCAGCATTTT.

The rearrangement links TRBV19 to TRBJ1-1; D gene ambiguous. Per the germline V gene, CDR1 is LNHDA and CDR2 is SQIVND (reference sequence). Trimming pared 4 bases from V and 1 base from J, leaving 13 bases between. The CDR3 extends over 15 amino acids. The CDR3 sequence: CASSNGVGGNTEAFF. Here the CDR3 DNA reads TGTGCCAGTAGTAATGGGGTGGGAGGGAACACTGAAGCTTTCTTT.

This clone turned up a few times. The genes are TRBV7-9 and TRBJ2-2; 12 bases are shared with TRBD2. Germline CDR1 is SEHNR and CDR2 is FQNEAQ (reference sequence). The trim removed 7 bases at V and 3 bases at J, leaving 3 bases unmatched. The CDR3 has 15 amino acids. The DNA for the CDR3 is TGTGCCAGCACTACTAGCGGGAGGTACACCGGGGAGCTGTTTTTT. Its translation is CASTTSGRYTGELFF.

This chain uses TRBV2 with TRBJ1-4, with TRBD1 identical over 8 bases. The CDR3 loop spans 17 amino acids. Germline trimming cut 6 bases from V and 1 base from J; bases unmatched to any gene: 10. Germline V gene lookup returns CDR1 SNHLY and CDR2 FYNNEI. The CDR3 spells CASRAGGVRGTNEKLFF. The CDR3 DNA reads as TGTGCCAGCAGAGCAGGGGGCGTCCGGGGAACTAATGAAAAACTGTTTTTT.

The chain carries TRBV7-9 and TRBJ2-1; the D gene is possibly TRBD2 (6 bases). In germline, CDR1 is SEHNR, CDR2 FQNEAQ (reference sequence). Trimming cost V 4 bases and J 3 bases, with 13 bases left between them. The CDR3 loop spans 15 amino acids. The CDR3 reads CASSSGTRGYNEQFF. The CDR3 DNA is TGTGCCAGCAGCTCGGGGACTCGCGGCTACAATGAGCAGTTCTTC.

The genes are TRBV4-2 and TRBJ2-3; TRBD2 aligns across 7 bases. Germline trimming cut 0 bases from V and 5 bases from J; bases unmatched to any gene: 5. Germline V gene data show CDR1 as LGHNA and CDR2 as YNFKEQ. The CDR3 loop spans 15 amino acids. The CDR3 nucleotides are TGTGCCAGCAGCCAAGATGGGGCTAGCGGAGATACGCAGTATTTT. Residues: CASSQDGASGDTQYF.

The V call is TRBV27, the J call TRBJ2-1; 11 bases align to TRBD2. The CDR3 spans 15 residues. V shed 5 bases and J 9 bases; nucleotides not matched to a gene: 9. Germline CDR1 reads MNHEY; CDR2 reads SMNVEV (reference sequence). The CDR3 DNA reads TGTGCCAGCAGTACCCGACTAGCGGGAAAACCTGAGCAGTTCTTC. Encoded protein: CASSTRLAGKPEQFF.